Below, 10 T cell receptor beta chains from the same sample are listed, as sequenced in a study of siplizumab effects on memory and regulatory T cells. Assay: immunoSEQ multiplex PCR; the TCRdb copy retains only in-frame clones and omits some. The data show just over 50,000 clones, 95% to 97% seen once. Sequenced input: naive CD4+ T cells sorted from blood. All receptors come from a human donor in good health.

V is TRBV9 and J is TRBJ2-7; weak D call: TRBD1 (6 bases). The CDR3 contains 15 residues. Germline lookup yields CDR1 SGDLS and CDR2 YYNGEE. Trimming cost V 4 bases and J 3 bases, with 17 bases left between them. The CDR3 reads CASSPIRDNLYEQYF. For the CDR3, the DNA is TGTGCCAGCAGCCCTATCCGGGACAACCTCTACGAGCAGTACTTC.

This chain links TRBV7-9 with TRBJ1-1; D is unresolved. Germline lookup yields CDR1 SEHNR and CDR2 FQNEAQ (reference sequence). Trimming took 3 bases from V and 0 from J, leaving 14 bases between them. This CDR3 has 16 residues. This CDR3 is CASSFGHPEMNTEAFF. The CDR3 bases are TGTGCCAGCAGCTTTGGGCACCCGGAGATGAACACTGAAGCTTTCTTT.

The chain recombines TRBV5-1 with TRBJ2-5; D may be TRBD1 (5 bases). The V end lost 3 bases, the J end lost 5 bases, and 11 bases lay between the germline ends. The CDR3 contains 13 residues. In germline, CDR1 is SGHRS, CDR2 YFSETQ. The CDR3 DNA is TGCGCCAGCAGCTGGACAAAGAAGGAGACCCAGTACTTC. Translated, it gives CASSWTKKETQYF.

CDR3 sequence: CASSFLERLDEQYF. The CDR3 nucleotides are TGTGCCAGCAGCTTTTTAGAGCGTCTCGACGAGCAGTACTTC. J is TRBJ2-7 and V is TRBV7-9; unclear D gene. Trimming removed 3 bases at V and 5 bases at J, with 14 bases between. Germline V lookup: CDR1 SEHNR, CDR2 FQNEAQ (reference sequence). The CDR3 spans 14 residues.

The CDR3 here is CAISEGGGLYEQYF. CDR3 DNA: TGTGCCATCAGTGAAGGAGGCGGCTTGTACGAGCAGTACTTC. The chain has TRBV10-3 and TRBJ2-7, with a weak D call TRBD2 (5 bases). There are 14 residues in the CDR3. Per the germline V gene, CDR1 is ENHRY and CDR2 is SYGVKD. V was trimmed by 3 bases and J by 4 bases, leaving 13 bases between them.

The chain is built from TRBV15 and TRBJ2-1; the D is unclear. The CDR3 length is 13 residues. Germline loops: CDR1 LNHNV, CDR2 YYDKDF (reference sequence). Trimming pared 3 bases from V and 7 bases from J, leaving 10 bases between. The CDR3 sequence is CATSRPQGNEQFF. The CDR3 DNA is TGTGCCACCAGCAGGCCCCAAGGTAATGAGCAGTTCTTC. The full variable domain, completed using reference TRBV15 and TRBJ2-1, is DAMVIQNPRYQVTQFGKPVTLSCSQTLNHNVMYWYQQKSSQAPKLLFHYYDKDFNNEADTPDNFQSRRPNTSFCFLDIRSPGLGDTAMYLCATSRPQGNEQFFGPGTRLTVL.

The CDR3, as DNA: TGTGCCAGCAGCCCATCGGGGTATCAGCCCCAGCATTTT. Residues: CASSPSGYQPQHF. The chain is built from TRBV13 and TRBJ1-5; D is ambiguous. Trimming shortened V by 5 bases and J by 5 bases, and 10 bases separated the two germline ends. The CDR3 has 13 residues. Looked up from germline, CDR1 is PRHDT and CDR2 is FYEKMQ (reference sequence).

V gene TRBV10-3 combines with J gene TRBJ2-7; the match to TRBD2 covers 10 bases. The CDR3 has 16 amino acids. V lost 7 bases to trimming and J lost 0 bases; unmatched junction nucleotides: 9. The germline V gene encodes CDR1 ENHRY and CDR2 SYGVKD. The CDR3, as DNA: TGTGCCATCACCGCGACTAGCGGGCTAGCCTCCTACGAGCAGTACTTC. It is translated as CAITATSGLASYEQYF.

The chain links TRBV19 to TRBJ1-2; D may be TRBD1 (5 bases). The CDR3 sequence is 16 residues long. Germline loops: CDR1 LNHDA, CDR2 SQIVND (reference sequence). The germline V and J ends were trimmed by 0 bases and 8 bases, with 19 bases remaining between them. CDR3 DNA: TGTGCCAGTAGTATAGAAGGGGAGGCTAGCTGGCGAGGCTACACCTTC. Translated: CASSIEGEASWRGYTF.

The CDR3 loop reads CASSPGTYEQYF. In DNA, the CDR3 is TGTGCCAGCTCACCAGGGACATACGAGCAGTACTTC. This chain connects TRBV18 to TRBJ2-7, with D possibly TRBD1 on 6 matching bases. Trimming shortened V by 2 bases and J by 4 bases, and 6 bases separated the two germline ends. The CDR3 extends over 12 amino acids. Germline V CDR1 and CDR2: KGHSH, LQKENI.